A single sample gave rise to the 4 T cell receptor beta chains below, sequenced in a study of cytomegalovirus exposure and HLA in healthy donors (dated by TCRdb to the late 2010s). Library generation was performed with the immunoSEQ multiplex PCR assay. TCRdb re-hosts the immuneACCESS table, in-frame sequences only. Its copies lack some clones; in the studies checked, an unresolved V gene accounts for under half of them, and the cause for the rest is not known. The sample data list over 50,000 clones, and 90% to 96% of these were observed just once. Of the sample, 1% to 1.5% falls within the top ten clones. The specimen was PBMCs. The source of these receptors is a woman in her late teens or twenties in good health and CMV-seronegative.

The chain is built from TRBV4-2 and TRBJ2-3, with 12 bases identical to TRBD2. Germline V gives CDR1 LGHNA, CDR2 YNFKEQ. Trimming cost V 0 bases and J 4 bases; bases outside gene matches: 8. The CDR3 consists of 18 residues. CDR3 bases: TGTGCCAGCAGCCAAGAACGACTAGCGGGGGAGCTGGCAGATACGCAGTATTTT. Amino acids: CASSQERLAGELADTQYF.

This chain links TRBV27 with TRBJ1-2; a weak D match, TRBD1 (6 bases). V was shortened by 5 bases and J by 8 bases, with 21 bases between the two germline ends. In germline, CDR1 is MNHEY, CDR2 SMNVEV (reference sequence). This CDR3 has 15 residues. The CDR3: CASSPTLRGLGGYTF. The CDR3 nucleotides read TGTGCCAGCAGTCCGACCCTCAGGGGTTTAGGCGGCTACACCTTC.

The rearrangement uses TRBV5-1 and TRBJ2-5, with TRBD2 matching over 9 bases. Germline CDR1 is SGHRS and CDR2 is YFSETQ. The CDR3 is made up of 15 amino acids. With 4 bases clipped from V and 5 bases from J, the junction kept 9 bases outside the gene matches. CDR3 in DNA: TGCGCCAGCAGCCCCTTTGGGCTAGCGGGGGAGACCCAGTACTTC. This sequence encodes CASSPFGLAGETQYF.

This chain connects TRBV5-1 to TRBJ2-7; 9 nucleotides line up with TRBD2. The CDR3 runs 15 residues. V shed 0 bases, J shed 4 bases, and the junction held 5 bases outside the gene matches. The germline V gene has CDR1 SGHRS and CDR2 YFSETQ. CDR3 residues: CASSLGGSGSYEQYF. In nucleotides, the CDR3 is TGCGCCAGCAGCTTGGGTGGTAGCGGGAGTTACGAGCAGTACTTC. Full variable domain (missing parts from reference TRBV5-1 and TRBJ2-7): KAGVTQTPRYLIKTRGQQVTLSCSPISGHRSVSWYQQTPGQGLQFLFEYFSETQRNKGNFPGRFSGRQFSNSRSEMNVSTLELGDSALYLCASSLGGSGSYEQYFGPGTRLTVT.